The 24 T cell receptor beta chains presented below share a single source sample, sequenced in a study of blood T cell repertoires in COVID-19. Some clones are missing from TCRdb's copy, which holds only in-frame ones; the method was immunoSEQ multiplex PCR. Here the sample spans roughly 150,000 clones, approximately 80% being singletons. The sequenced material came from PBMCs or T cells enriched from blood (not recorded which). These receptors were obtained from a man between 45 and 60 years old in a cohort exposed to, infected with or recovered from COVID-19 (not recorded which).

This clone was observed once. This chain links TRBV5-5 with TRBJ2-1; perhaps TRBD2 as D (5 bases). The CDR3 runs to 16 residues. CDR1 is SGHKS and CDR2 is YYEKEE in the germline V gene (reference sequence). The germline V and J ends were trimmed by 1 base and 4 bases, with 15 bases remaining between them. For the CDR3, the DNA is TGTGCCAGCAGCTTGACCGGGCTAGCCGAGTACAATGAGCAGTTCTTC. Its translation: CASSLTGLAEYNEQFF.

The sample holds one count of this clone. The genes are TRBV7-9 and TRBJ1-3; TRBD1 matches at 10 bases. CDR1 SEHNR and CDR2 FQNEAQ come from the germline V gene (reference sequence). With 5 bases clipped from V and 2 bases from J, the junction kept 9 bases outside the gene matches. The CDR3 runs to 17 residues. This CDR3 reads CASSTRQGASPGNTIYF. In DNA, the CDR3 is TGTGCCAGCAGCACCAGACAGGGGGCAAGTCCTGGAAACACCATATATTTT.

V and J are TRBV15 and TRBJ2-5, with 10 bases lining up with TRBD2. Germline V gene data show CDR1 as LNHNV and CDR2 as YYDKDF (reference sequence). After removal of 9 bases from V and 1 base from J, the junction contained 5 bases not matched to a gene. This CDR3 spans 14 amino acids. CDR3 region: CATVAGGVQETQYF. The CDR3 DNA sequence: TGTGCCACGGTAGCGGGGGGCGTCCAAGAGACCCAGTACTTC.

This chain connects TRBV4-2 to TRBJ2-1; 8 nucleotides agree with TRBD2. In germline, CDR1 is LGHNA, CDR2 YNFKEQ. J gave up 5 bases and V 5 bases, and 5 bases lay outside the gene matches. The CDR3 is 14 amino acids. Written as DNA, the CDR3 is TGTGCCAGCAGCGGTACTAGCGGCAACAATGAGCAGTTCTTC. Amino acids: CASSGTSGNNEQFF.

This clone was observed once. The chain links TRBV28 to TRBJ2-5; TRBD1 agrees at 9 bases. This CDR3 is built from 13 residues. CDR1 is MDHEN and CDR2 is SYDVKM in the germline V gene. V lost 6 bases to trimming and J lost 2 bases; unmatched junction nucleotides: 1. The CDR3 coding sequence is TGTGCCAGCAGCGGACAGGGGCAAGAGACCCAGTACTTC. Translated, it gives CASSGQGQETQYF.

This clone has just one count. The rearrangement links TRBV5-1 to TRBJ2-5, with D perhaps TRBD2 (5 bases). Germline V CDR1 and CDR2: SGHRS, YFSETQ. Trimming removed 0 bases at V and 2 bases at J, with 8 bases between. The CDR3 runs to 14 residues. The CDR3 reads CASSLGGGQETQYF. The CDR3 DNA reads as TGCGCCAGCAGCTTGGGTGGCGGGCAAGAGACCCAGTACTTC.

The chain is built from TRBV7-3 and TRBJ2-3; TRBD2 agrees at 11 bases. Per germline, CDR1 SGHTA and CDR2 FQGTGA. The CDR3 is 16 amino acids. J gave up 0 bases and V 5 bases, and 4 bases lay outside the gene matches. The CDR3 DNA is TGTGCCAGCAGCCGGGGACTAGCGGAAAGCACAGATACGCAGTATTTT. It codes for CASSRGLAESTDTQYF.

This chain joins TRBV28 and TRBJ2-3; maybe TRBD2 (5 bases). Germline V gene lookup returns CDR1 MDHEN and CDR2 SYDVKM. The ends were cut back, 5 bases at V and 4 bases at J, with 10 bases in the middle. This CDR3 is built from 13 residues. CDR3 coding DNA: TGTGCCAGCAGTCCGGGGAAACCAGATACGCAGTATTTT. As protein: CASSPGKPDTQYF.

The CDR3 spells CASSLSNSPLHF. DNA for the CDR3: TGTGCCAGCAGCTTATCAAATTCACCCCTCCACTTT. The chain is built from TRBV7-6 and TRBJ1-6; D is undetermined. CDR1 SGHVS and CDR2 FNYEAQ come from the germline V gene. Deletions cut 2 bases from V and 7 bases from J, with 3 bases between. The CDR3 has 12 amino acids.

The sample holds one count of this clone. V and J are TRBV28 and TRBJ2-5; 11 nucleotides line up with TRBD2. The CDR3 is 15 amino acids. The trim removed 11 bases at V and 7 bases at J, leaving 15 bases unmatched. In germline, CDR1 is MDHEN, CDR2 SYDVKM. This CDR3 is CASLPGLADGGTQYF. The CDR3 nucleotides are TGTGCCTCCCTTCCGGGACTAGCGGACGGGGGGACCCAGTACTTC.

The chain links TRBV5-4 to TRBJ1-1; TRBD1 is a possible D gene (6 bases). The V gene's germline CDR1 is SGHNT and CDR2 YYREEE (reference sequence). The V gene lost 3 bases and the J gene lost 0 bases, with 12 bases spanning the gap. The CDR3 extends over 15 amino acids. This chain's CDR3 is CASSYETGLNTEAFF. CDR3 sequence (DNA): TGTGCCAGCAGCTATGAGACAGGCCTGAACACTGAAGCTTTCTTT.

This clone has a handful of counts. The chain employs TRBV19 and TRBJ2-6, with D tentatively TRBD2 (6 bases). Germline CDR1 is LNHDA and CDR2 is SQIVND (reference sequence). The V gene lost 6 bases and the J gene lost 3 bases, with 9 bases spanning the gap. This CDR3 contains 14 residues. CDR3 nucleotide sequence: TGTGCCAGTAGCCAGGGAGGTGGGGCCAACGTCCTGACTTTC. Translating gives CASSQGGGANVLTF.

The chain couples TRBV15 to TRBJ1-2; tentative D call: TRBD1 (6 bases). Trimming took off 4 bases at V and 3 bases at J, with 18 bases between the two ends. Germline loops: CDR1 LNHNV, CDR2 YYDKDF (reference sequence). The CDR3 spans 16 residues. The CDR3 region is CATSTQQGHEDYGYTF. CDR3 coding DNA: TGTGCCACCAGCACCCAACAGGGTCATGAAGACTATGGCTACACCTTC.

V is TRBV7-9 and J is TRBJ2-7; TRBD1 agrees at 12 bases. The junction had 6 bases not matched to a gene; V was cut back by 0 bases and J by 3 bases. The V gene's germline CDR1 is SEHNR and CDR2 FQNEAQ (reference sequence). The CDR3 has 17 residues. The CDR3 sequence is CASSLAIGTGGIYEQYF. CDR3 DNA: TGTGCCAGCAGCTTAGCTATCGGGACAGGGGGCATCTACGAGCAGTACTTC.

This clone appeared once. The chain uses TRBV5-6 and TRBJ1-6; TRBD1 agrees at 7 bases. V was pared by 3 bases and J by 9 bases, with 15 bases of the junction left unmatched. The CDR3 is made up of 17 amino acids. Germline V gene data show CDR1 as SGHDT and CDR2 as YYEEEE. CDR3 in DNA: TGTGCCAGCAGCTGGATGACAGGGAACCTTATAAGTTCACCCCTCCACTTT. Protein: CASSWMTGNLISSPLHF.

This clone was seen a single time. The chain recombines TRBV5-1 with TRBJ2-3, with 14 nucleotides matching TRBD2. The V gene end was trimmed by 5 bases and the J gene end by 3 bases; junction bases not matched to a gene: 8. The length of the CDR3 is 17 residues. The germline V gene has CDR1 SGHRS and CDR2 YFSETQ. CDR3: CASRVETSGRGTDTQYF. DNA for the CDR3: TGCGCCAGCAGGGTTGAGACTAGCGGGAGGGGGACAGATACGCAGTATTTT.

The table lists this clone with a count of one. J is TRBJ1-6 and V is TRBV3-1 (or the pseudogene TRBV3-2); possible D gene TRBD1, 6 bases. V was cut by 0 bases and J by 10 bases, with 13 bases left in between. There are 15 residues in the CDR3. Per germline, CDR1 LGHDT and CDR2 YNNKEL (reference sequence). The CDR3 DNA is TGTGCCAGCAGCCAAGATATACAGGGACGGTCACCCCTCCACTTT. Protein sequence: CASSQDIQGRSPLHF.

CDR3 residues: CSVEGKGVSAGGYTGELFF. The CDR3 region has the DNA TGCAGCGTTGAAGGGAAGGGGGTTTCTGCGGGAGGGTACACCGGGGAGCTGTTTTTT. The rearrangement uses TRBV29-1 and TRBJ2-2; 9 nucleotides match TRBD2. Germline-derived CDR1 and CDR2 are SQVTM and ANQGSEA. V shed 1 base, J shed 3 bases, and the junction held 15 bases outside the gene matches. The CDR3 extends over 19 amino acids.

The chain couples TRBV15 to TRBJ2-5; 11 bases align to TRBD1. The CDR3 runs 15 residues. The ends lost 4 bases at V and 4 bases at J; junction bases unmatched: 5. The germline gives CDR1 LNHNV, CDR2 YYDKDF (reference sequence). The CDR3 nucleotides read TGTGCCACCAGCATTGGGGACAGGGGGTTAGAGACCCAGTACTTC. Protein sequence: CATSIGDRGLETQYF.

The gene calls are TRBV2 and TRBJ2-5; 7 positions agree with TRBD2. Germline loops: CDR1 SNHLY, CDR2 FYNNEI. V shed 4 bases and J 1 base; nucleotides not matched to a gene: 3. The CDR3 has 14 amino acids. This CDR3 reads CASSGGGIQETQYF. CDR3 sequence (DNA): TGTGCCAGCAGTGGGGGGGGGATCCAAGAGACCCAGTACTTC.

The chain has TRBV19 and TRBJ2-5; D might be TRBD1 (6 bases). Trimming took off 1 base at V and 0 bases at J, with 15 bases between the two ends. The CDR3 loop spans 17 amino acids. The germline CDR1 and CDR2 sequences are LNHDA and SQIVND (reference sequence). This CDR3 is CASSIAMGHSYQETQYF. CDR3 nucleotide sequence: TGTGCCAGTAGTATAGCCATGGGACACTCGTACCAAGAGACCCAGTACTTC.

The CDR3 spells CASSDIGGTQYF. The CDR3 nucleotides read TGTGCCAGCAGCGACATAGGAGGGACCCAGTACTTC. This chain uses TRBV7-2 with TRBJ2-5; possible D gene TRBD2, 5 bases. Between the trimmed V and J ends, which lost 5 bases and 7 bases, there was a span of 11 bases. The length of the CDR3 is 12 residues. In germline, CDR1 is SGHTA, CDR2 FQGNSA.

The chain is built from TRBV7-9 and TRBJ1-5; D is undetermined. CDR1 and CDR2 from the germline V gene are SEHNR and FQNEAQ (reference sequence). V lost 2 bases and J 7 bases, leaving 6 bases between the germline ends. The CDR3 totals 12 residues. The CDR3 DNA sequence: TGTGCCAGCAGCTTAAATAGCCAGCCCCAGCATTTT. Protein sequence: CASSLNSQPQHF.

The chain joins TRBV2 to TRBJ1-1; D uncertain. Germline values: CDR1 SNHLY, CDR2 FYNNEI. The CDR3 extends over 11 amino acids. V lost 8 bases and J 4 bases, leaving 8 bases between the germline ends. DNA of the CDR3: TGTGCCAGCCGGGCGGGCACTGAAGCTTTCTTT. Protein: CASRAGTEAFF.